This record covers a single T cell receptor beta chain. Antigen: not known. The data are from a study of OX40 agonist ivuxolimab in advanced cancers. In the study overall: Patients were treated with intravenous ivuxolimab, dosed at 0.01 to 10 mg/kg and infused every 2 weeks. Aged about 23 to 90 with a mean of 60 years, they were roughly 83% male. Overall study results and limits: Patients with a partial response at 0.1-3.0 mg/kg had among the lowest clonal expansion. Determination of antigen specificity was not performed for the expanded peripheral T cells.

CDR1 and CDR2 from the germline V gene are SGHRS and YFSETQ. V lost 1 base to trimming and J lost 3 bases, with 7 bases between them. The length of the CDR3 is 14 residues. Clones were read by immunoSEQ multiplex PCR, and TCRdb kept only the in-frame ones, dropping some. This sample yields about 82,000 clones, of which 75% to 90% are seen a single time; about 0.2% belongs to the top ten. The receptor's source is an adult with an advanced solid tumor such as melanoma, head and neck, liver or kidney cancer. The specimen comprised CD4+ or CD8+ T cells sorted from blood, sampled in a trial of the OX40 agonist ivuxolimab. The V call is TRBV5-1, the J call TRBJ2-2, with D tentatively TRBD2 (5 bases). CDR3 coding DNA: TGCGCCAGCAGCTTGCGGGGAGACACCGGGGAGCTGTTTTTT. As protein: CASSLRGDTGELFF.